This T cell receptor (beta chain) was sequenced in a study of T cells in tuberculosis. Study-level information: CD1B tetramers identified T cells specific for mycobacterial lipid GMM. Findings and caveats of the study: The TCR-beta difference was not significant; alpha differences partly reflected length. GMM-specific TCRs were nearer to active tuberculosis alpha repertoires, suggesting expansion.

A remark on this clone: Its antigen remains unknown.

Data came from immunoSEQ multiplex PCR; TCRdb stores just in-frame clones and leaves some out. Here the sample spans around 30,000 clones, roughly 93% being singletons. Germline values: CDR1 MNHNS, CDR2 SASEGT. Trimming removed 0 bases from V and 0 bases from J; junction bases left unmatched: 8. The CDR3 is 18 residues long. The chain recombines TRBV6-1 with TRBJ1-5; 7 positions agree with TRBD1. The sequence was obtained from a donor between 10 and 35 years old with latent tuberculosis or without tuberculosis infection. Sequenced sample: PBMCs. CDR3 in amino acids: CASSEAAGGGFSNQPQHF. In DNA form, the CDR3 reads TGTGCCAGCAGTGAAGCGGCAGGGGGAGGTTTTAGCAATCAGCCCCAGCATTTT.